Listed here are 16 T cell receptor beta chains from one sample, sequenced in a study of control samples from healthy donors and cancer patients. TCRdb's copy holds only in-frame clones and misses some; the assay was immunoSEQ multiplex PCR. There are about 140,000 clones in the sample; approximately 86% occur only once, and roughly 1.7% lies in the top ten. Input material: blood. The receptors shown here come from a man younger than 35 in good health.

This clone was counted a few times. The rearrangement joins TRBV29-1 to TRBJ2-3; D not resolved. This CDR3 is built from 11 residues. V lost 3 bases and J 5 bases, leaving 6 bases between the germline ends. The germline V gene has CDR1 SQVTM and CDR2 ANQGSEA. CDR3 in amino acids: CSVESGDTQYF. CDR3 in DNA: TGCAGCGTTGAGTCGGGAGATACGCAGTATTTT.

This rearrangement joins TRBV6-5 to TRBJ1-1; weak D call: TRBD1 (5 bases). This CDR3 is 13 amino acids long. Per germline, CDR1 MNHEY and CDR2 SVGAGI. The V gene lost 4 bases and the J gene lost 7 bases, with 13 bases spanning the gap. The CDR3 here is CASSSTFGGEAFF. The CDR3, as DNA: TGTGCCAGCAGTTCCACATTTGGGGGTGAAGCTTTCTTT.

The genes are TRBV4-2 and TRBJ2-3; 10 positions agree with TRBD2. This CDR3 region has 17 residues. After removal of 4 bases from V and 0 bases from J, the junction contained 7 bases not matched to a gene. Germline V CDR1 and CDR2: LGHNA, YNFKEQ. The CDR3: CASSLTSGVSSTDTQYF. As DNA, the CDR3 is TGTGCCAGCAGCCTCACTAGCGGGGTATCTAGCACAGATACGCAGTATTTT.

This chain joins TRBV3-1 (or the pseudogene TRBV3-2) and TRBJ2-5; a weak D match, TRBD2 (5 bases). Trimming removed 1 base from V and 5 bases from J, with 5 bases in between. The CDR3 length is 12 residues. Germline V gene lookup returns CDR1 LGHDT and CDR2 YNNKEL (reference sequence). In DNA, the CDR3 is TGTGCCAGCAGCCAAGGGACTGAGACCCAGTACTTC. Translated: CASSQGTETQYF.

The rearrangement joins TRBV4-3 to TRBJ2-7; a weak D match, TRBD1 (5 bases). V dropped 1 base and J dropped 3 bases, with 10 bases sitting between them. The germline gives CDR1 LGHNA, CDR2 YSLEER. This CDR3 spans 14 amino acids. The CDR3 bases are TGCGCCAGCAGCCAAGGCCAGGGTATCTACGAGCAGTACTTC. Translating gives CASSQGQGIYEQYF.

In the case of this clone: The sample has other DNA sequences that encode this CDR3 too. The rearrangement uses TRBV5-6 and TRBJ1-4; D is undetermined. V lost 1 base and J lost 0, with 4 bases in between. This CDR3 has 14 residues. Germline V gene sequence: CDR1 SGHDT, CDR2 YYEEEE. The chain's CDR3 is CASSLIATNEKLFF. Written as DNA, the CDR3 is TGTGCCAGCAGCTTGATAGCAACTAATGAAAAACTGTTTTTT.

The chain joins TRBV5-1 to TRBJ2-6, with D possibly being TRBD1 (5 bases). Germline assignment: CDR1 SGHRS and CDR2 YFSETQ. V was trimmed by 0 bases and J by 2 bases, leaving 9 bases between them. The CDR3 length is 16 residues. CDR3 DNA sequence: TGCGCCAGCAGCTTGGCCGTAGGGGCTGGGGCCAACGTCCTGACTTTC. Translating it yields CASSLAVGAGANVLTF.

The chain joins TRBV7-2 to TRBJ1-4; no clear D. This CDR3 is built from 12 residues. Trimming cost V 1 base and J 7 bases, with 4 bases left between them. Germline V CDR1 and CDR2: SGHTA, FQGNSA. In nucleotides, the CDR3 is TGTGCCAGCAGCTTAGTCGGTGAAAAACTGTTTTTT. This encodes CASSLVGEKLFF.

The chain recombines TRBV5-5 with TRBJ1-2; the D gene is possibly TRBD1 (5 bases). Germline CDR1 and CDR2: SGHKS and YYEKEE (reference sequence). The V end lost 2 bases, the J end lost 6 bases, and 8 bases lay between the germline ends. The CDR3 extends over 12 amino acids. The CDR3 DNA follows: TGTGCCAGCAGCTTTTCCAGGGATGGCTACACCTTC. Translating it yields CASSFSRDGYTF.

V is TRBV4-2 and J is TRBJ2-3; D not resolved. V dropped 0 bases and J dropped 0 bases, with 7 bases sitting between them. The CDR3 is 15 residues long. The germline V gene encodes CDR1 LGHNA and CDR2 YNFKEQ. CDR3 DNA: TGTGCCAGCAGCCAAGAGTTCTTTAGCACAGATACGCAGTATTTT. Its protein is CASSQEFFSTDTQYF.

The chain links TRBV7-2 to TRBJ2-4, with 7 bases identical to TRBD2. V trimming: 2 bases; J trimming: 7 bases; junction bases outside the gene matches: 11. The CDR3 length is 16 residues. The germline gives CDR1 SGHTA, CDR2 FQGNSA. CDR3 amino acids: CASSLRPSEGGNIQYF. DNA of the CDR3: TGTGCCAGCAGCTTAAGGCCATCCGAGGGAGGGAACATTCAGTACTTC.

The CDR3 DNA reads as TGTGCCACCAGTGACAGTTCCACTGAAGCTTTCTTT. Its translation: CATSDSSTEAFF. The chain couples TRBV24-1 to TRBJ1-1; D is ambiguous. With 4 bases removed from V and 4 bases from J, the gap between germline ends came to 6 bases. Germline CDR1 KGHDR, CDR2 SFDVKD. CDR3 length equals 12 residues.

The CDR3 DNA sequence: TGTGCCAGCAGTCCCAGGGGGACATATGAAAAACTGTTTTTT. Its protein product is CASSPRGTYEKLFF. The chain combines TRBV2 with TRBJ1-4; 7 bases line up with TRBD1. V lost 5 bases to trimming and J lost 6 bases; unmatched junction nucleotides: 6. The CDR3 is 14 residues long. Germline V gene lookup returns CDR1 SNHLY and CDR2 FYNNEI.

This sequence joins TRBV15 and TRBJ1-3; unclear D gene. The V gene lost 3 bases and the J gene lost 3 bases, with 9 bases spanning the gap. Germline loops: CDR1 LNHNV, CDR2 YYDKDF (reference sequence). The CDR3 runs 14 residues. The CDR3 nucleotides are TGTGCCACCAGCAGGTATGGGGTTGGAAACACCATATATTTT. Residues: CATSRYGVGNTIYF.

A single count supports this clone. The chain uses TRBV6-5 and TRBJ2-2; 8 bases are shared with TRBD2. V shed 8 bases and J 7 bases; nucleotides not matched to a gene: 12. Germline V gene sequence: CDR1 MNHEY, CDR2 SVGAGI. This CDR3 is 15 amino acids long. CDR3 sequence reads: CASSTSGLSGGELFF. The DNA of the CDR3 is TGTGCCAGCTCCACTAGCGGTCTGTCGGGCGGGGAGCTGTTTTTT.

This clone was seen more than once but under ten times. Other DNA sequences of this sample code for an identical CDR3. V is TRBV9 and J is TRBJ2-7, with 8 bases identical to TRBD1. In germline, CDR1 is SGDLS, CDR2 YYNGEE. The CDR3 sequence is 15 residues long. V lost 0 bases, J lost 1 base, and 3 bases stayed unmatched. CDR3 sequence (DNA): TGTGCCAGCAGCGTAGGGACAGGGTCTTCCTACGAGCAGTACTTC. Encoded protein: CASSVGTGSSYEQYF.